This TCR beta chain was sequenced during a study of blood T cell repertoires in COVID-19. Study at large: Acute and convalescent COVID-19 samples came from the United States, Italy and Spain. The analysed material was cDNA or gDNA that came from T cells, B-cell-depleted T cells, or PBMCs.

Methods used by the authors: Estimation of nucleated cell counts was performed using reference gene primer amplification. Sequencing used immunoSEQ multiplex PCR; TCRdb keeps in-frame clones, though not all of them. That table furnishes V, J and clone size, whereas the DNA furnished D and trimming. The repertoire holds roughly 70,000 clones, with less than 75% as singletons. This clone has only a few counts. The V and J ends lost 0 bases and 12 bases respectively, with 15 bases between them. Germline CDR1 and CDR2: WNHNN and SYGVQD (reference sequence). The CDR3 totals 15 residues. This receptor was taken from a man between 60 and 75 years old with acute or convalescent COVID-19. The material sequenced was peripheral blood. The chain joins TRBV10-1 to TRBJ1-6, with D hard to call. The CDR3 reads CASSESISPGLPLHF. The CDR3 DNA is TGCGCCAGCAGTGAGTCGATTAGTCCGGGGTTACCCCTCCACTTT.